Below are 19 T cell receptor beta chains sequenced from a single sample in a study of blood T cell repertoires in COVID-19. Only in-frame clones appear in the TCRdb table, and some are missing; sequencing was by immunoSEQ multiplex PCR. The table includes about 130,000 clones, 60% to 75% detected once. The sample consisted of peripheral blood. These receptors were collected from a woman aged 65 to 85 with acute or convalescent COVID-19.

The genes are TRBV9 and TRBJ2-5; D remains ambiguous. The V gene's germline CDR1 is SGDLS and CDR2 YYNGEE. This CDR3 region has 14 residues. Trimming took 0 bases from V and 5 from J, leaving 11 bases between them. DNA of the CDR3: TGTGCCAGCAGCGTAGGCAGGAATCAGGAGACCCAGTACTTC. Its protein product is CASSVGRNQETQYF. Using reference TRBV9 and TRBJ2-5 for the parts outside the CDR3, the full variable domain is DSGVTQTPKHLITATGQRVTLRCSPRSGDLSVYWYQQSLDQGLQFLIQYYNGEERAKGNILERFSAQQFPDLHSELNLSSLELGDSALYFCASSVGRNQETQYFGPGTRLLVL.

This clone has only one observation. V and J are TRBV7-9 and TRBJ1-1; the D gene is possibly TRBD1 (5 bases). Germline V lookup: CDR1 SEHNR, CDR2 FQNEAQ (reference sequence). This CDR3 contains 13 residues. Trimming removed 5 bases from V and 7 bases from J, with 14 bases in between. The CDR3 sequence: CASSRSTEFEAFF. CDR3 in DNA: TGTGCCAGCAGCAGATCGACAGAATTTGAAGCTTTCTTT.

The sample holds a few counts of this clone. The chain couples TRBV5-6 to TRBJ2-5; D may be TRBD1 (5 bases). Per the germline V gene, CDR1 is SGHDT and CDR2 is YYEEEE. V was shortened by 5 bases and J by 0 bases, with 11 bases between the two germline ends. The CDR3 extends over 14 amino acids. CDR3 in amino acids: CASSRLGDQETQYF. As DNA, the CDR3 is TGTGCCAGCAGTAGGTTAGGGGACCAAGAGACCCAGTACTTC.

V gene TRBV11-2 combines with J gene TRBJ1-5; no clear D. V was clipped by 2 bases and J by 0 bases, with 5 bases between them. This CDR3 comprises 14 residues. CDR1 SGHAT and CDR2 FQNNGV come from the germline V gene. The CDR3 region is CASSLLNSNQPQHF. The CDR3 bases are TGTGCCAGCAGCTTATTAAATAGCAATCAGCCCCAGCATTTT.

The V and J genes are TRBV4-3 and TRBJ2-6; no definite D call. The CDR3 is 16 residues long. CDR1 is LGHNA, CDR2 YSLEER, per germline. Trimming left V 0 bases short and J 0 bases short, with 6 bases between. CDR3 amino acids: CASSQEPGSGANVLTF. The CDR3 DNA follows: TGCGCCAGCAGCCAAGAGCCGGGCTCTGGGGCCAACGTCCTGACTTTC.

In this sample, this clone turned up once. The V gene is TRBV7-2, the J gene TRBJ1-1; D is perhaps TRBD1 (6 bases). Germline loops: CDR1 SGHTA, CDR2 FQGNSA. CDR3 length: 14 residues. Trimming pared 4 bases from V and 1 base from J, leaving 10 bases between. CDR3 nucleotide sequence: TGTGCCAGCAGCTGGGACATTTCGAACACTGAAGCTTTCTTT. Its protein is CASSWDISNTEAFF.

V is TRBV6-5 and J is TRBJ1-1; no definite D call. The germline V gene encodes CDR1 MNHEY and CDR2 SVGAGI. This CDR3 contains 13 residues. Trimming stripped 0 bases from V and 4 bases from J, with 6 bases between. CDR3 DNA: TGTGCCAGCAGTTACTCGATCGGCACTGAAGCTTTCTTT. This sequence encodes CASSYSIGTEAFF.

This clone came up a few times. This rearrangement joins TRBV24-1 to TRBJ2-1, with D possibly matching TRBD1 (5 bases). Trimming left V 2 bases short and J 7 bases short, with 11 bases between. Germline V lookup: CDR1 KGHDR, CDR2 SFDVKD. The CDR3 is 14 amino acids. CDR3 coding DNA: TGTGCCACCAGTGATTCTTTTCAGGGAAATGAGCAGTTCTTC. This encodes CATSDSFQGNEQFF.

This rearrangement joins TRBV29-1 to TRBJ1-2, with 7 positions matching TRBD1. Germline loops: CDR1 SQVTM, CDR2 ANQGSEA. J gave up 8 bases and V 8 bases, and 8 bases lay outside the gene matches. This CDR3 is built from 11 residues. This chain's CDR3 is CSTSTGDGYTF. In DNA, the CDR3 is TGCAGCACCTCAACAGGGGACGGCTACACCTTC.

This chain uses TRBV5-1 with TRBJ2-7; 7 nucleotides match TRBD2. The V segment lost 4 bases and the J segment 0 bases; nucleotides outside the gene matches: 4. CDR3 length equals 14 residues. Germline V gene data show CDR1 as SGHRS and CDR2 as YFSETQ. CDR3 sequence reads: CASSVIAGSYEQYF. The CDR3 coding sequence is TGCGCCAGCAGCGTAATAGCGGGCTCCTACGAGCAGTACTTC.

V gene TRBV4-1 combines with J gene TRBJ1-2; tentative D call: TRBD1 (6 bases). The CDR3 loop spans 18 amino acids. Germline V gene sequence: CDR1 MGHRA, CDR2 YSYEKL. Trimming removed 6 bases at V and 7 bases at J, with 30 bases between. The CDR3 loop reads CASSYRGLSGQGIGGYTF. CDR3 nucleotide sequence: TGCGCCAGCAGTTACAGAGGGCTTAGCGGGCAGGGGATAGGTGGCTACACCTTC.

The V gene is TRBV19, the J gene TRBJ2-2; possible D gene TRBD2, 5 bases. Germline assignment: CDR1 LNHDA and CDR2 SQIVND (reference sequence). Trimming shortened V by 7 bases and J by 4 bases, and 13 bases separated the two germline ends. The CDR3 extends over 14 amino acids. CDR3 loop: CASTEGWGTGELFF. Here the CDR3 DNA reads TGTGCCAGTACAGAGGGTTGGGGCACCGGGGAGCTGTTTTTT.

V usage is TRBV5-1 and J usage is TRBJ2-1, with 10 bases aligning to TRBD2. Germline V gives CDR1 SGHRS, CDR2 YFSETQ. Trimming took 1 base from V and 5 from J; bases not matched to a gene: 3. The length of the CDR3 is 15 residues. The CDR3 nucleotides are TGCGCCAGCAGCTTGACTAGCGGGAAAAACAATGAGCAGTTCTTC. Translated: CASSLTSGKNNEQFF.

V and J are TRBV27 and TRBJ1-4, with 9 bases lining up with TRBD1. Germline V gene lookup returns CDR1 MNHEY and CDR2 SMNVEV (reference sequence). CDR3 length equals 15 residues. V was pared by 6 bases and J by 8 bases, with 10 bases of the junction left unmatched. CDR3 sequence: CASRSPGQGREKLFF. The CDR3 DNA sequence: TGTGCCAGCAGGTCTCCGGGACAGGGAAGGGAAAAACTGTTTTTT.

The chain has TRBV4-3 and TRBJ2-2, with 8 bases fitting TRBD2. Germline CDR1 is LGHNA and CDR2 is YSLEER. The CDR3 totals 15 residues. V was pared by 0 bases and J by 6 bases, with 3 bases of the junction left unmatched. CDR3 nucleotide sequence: TGCGCCAGCAGCCAAGATGCGGGGGGCCCCGGGGAGCTGTTTTTT. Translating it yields CASSQDAGGPGELFF.

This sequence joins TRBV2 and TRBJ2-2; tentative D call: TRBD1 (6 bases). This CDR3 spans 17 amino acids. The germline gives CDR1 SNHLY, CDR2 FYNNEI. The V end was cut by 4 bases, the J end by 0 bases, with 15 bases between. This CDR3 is CASSAFPGTTNTGELFF. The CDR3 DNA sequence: TGTGCCAGCAGTGCCTTCCCCGGGACAACGAACACCGGGGAGCTGTTTTTT.

CDR3 DNA: TGTGCCAGCAGCCTTGGAAAGGGACAGGGCAAGCCCCAGCATTTT. Translation gives CASSLGKGQGKPQHF. This sequence joins TRBV7-6 and TRBJ1-5; 9 positions agree with TRBD1. The CDR3 runs 15 residues. V lost 5 bases and J lost 8; bases outside the gene matches: 10. CDR1 and CDR2 from the germline V gene are SGHVS and FNYEAQ.

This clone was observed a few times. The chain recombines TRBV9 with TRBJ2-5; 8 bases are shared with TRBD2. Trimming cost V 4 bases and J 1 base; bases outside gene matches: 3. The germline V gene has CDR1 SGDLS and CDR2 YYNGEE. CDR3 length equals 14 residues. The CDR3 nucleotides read TGTGCCAGCAGCTCCGGGGGGGCCCAAGAGACCCAGTACTTC. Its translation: CASSSGGAQETQYF.

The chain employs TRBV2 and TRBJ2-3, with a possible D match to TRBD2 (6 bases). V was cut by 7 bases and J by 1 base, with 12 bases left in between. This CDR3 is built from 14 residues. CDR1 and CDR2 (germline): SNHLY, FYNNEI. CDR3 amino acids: CASKSEGGTDTQYF. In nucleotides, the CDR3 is TGTGCCAGCAAGTCGGAGGGCGGCACAGATACGCAGTATTTT.